What follows are 21 T cell receptor beta chains derived from one specimen sequenced in a study of blood T cell repertoires in COVID-19. Data came from immunoSEQ multiplex PCR; TCRdb stores just in-frame clones and leaves some out. The sample has a few hundred thousand clones, 84% seen once. Sequenced sample: peripheral blood. The receptor set was obtained from a woman older than 75 with COVID-19, enrolled during active disease.

The genes are TRBV12-3 or TRBV12-4 and TRBJ2-1; 7 positions agree with TRBD1. With 8 bases clipped from V and 7 bases from J, the junction kept 5 bases outside the gene matches. The CDR3 sequence is 12 residues long. The CDR3 DNA reads TGTGCCAGCCGGGACAGCGATAATGAGCAGTTCTTC. This translates into CASRDSDNEQFF.

This chain uses TRBV18 with TRBJ2-3; D gene ambiguous. V lost 1 base, J lost 1 base, and 12 bases lay in between. The CDR3 spans 16 residues. Germline CDR1 and CDR2: KGHSH and LQKENI. CDR3 nucleotide sequence: TGTGCCAGCTCACCACGTTTCGACGGAGGCACAGATACGCAGTATTTT. It yields the protein CASSPRFDGGTDTQYF.

This sequence joins TRBV7-3 and TRBJ2-1; the match to TRBD2 covers 13 bases. This CDR3 has 16 residues. Germline V CDR1 and CDR2: SGHTA, FQGTGA. V trimming: 5 bases; J trimming: 6 bases; junction bases outside the gene matches: 7. CDR3 loop: CASSVRTSGGLNEQFF. CDR3 sequence (DNA): TGTGCCAGCAGCGTCCGGACTAGCGGGGGTCTCAATGAGCAGTTCTTC.

The rearrangement joins TRBV5-1 to TRBJ1-2; weak D call: TRBD1 (5 bases). The CDR3 is made up of 13 amino acids. Trimming left V 2 bases short and J 4 bases short, with 9 bases between. CDR1 and CDR2 from the germline V gene are SGHRS and YFSETQ. The CDR3 sequence: CASSFDRPYGYTF. The CDR3 DNA sequence: TGCGCCAGCAGCTTCGACAGACCCTATGGCTACACCTTC.

The chain recombines TRBV6-6 with TRBJ2-5; D gene unclear. The CDR3 runs to 15 residues. Germline V lookup: CDR1 MNHNY, CDR2 SVGAGI (reference sequence). The ends were cut back, 6 bases at V and 0 bases at J, with 14 bases in the middle. In nucleotides, the CDR3 is TGTGCCAGCAGACTACACGTCGCGGACCAAGAGACCCAGTACTTC. Its protein product is CASRLHVADQETQYF.

The genes are TRBV4-2 and TRBJ2-2; D possibly corresponds to TRBD1 (5 bases). Germline lookup yields CDR1 LGHNA and CDR2 YNFKEQ. V was shortened by 0 bases and J by 3 bases, with 8 bases between the two germline ends. CDR3 length: 15 amino acids. In DNA, the CDR3 is TGTGCCAGCAGCCAAGATGACAGCTACACCGGGGAGCTGTTTTTT. Amino acid sequence: CASSQDDSYTGELFF.

V gene TRBV30 combines with J gene TRBJ1-1; maybe TRBD1 (5 bases). The germline V gene encodes CDR1 GTSNPN and CDR2 SVGIG (reference sequence). V lost 7 bases and J lost 4, with 10 bases in between. The CDR3 is 11 residues long. The CDR3 protein is CAFAGRTEAFF. The CDR3 DNA follows: TGTGCCTTCGCAGGGCGCACTGAAGCTTTCTTT.

This clone showed up just once. The rearrangement links TRBV5-4 to TRBJ2-3, with 7 bases matching TRBD2. The CDR3 consists of 14 residues. CDR1 SGHNT and CDR2 YYREEE come from the germline V gene (reference sequence). The trim removed 10 bases at V and 0 bases at J, leaving 8 bases unmatched. The CDR3 bases are TGTGCCTGGGGCAGCGGGGCTAGCACAGATACGCAGTATTTT. Its translation is CAWGSGASTDTQYF.

V gene TRBV9 combines with J gene TRBJ2-1; 13 bases are shared with TRBD2. The ends lost 4 bases at V and 7 bases at J; junction bases unmatched: 5. The germline CDR1 and CDR2 sequences are SGDLS and YYNGEE. This CDR3 is built from 15 residues. Written as DNA, the CDR3 is TGTGCCAGCAGCCCACTAGCGGGGGGGGAAAATGAGCAGTTCTTC. It codes for CASSPLAGGENEQFF.

The gene calls are TRBV5-8 and TRBJ2-7; D is possibly TRBD1 (6 bases). The CDR3 totals 12 residues. V gave up 1 base and J gave up 8 bases, with 10 bases separating them. From germline, CDR1 is SGHTS and CDR2 YDEGEE. The CDR3 coding sequence is TGTGCCAGCAGCTTGACAGGGTTTAAGCAGTACTTC. This translates into CASSLTGFKQYF.

The chain carries TRBV5-5 and TRBJ1-2, with a possible D match to TRBD1 (5 bases). Deletions cut 1 base from V and 4 bases from J, with 17 bases between. Germline assignment: CDR1 SGHKS and CDR2 YYEKEE (reference sequence). The CDR3 is made up of 16 amino acids. CDR3 protein: CASSLRPLVGGYGYTF. Here the CDR3 DNA reads TGTGCCAGCAGCTTGCGGCCCCTAGTCGGGGGCTATGGCTACACCTTC.

The J gene is TRBJ2-5, the V gene TRBV30; no clear D gene. Trimming removed 4 bases from V and 3 bases from J, with 6 bases in between. Per germline, CDR1 GTSNPN and CDR2 SVGIG (reference sequence). The CDR3 loop spans 11 amino acids. The CDR3 DNA reads TGTGCCTGGACTCACAAAGAGACCCAGTACTTC. Protein: CAWTHKETQYF.

This clone was picked up one time. The chain couples TRBV6-5 to TRBJ1-4; D is possibly TRBD1 (5 bases). Germline V gene sequence: CDR1 MNHEY, CDR2 SVGAGI. Between the trimmed V and J ends, which lost 8 bases and 4 bases, there was a span of 17 bases. This CDR3 region has 15 residues. CDR3 in DNA: TGTGCCAGCTACTTTGGAGGGCAGGGTAATGAAAAACTGTTTTTT. It specifies CASYFGGQGNEKLFF.

This clone was found a few times. The chain employs TRBV7-2 and TRBJ1-2; 9 nucleotides align to TRBD1. The CDR3 totals 14 residues. In germline, CDR1 is SGHTA, CDR2 FQGNSA. V was clipped by 5 bases and J by 7 bases; unmatched bases: 8. The CDR3: CASSAGQGRGGYTF. CDR3 nucleotides: TGTGCCAGCAGCGCGGGACAGGGAAGAGGTGGCTACACCTTC. Variable domain in full (rest from reference TRBV7-2 and TRBJ1-2): GAGVSQSPSNKVTEKGKDVELRCDPISGHTALYWYRQSLGQGLEFLIYFQGNSAPDKSGLPSDRFSAERTGGSVSTLTIQRTQQEDSAVYLCASSAGQGRGGYTFGSGTRLTVV.

As to this clone: Within the sample, other DNA sequences also encode this same CDR3. The CDR3 DNA follows: TGTGCCAGTAGGACAGGGGGCTTAAGGGGCACTGAAGCTTTCTTT. This sequence encodes CASRTGGLRGTEAFF. This chain connects TRBV28 to TRBJ1-1, with TRBD1 identical over 11 bases. Germline CDR1 MDHEN, CDR2 SYDVKM. CDR3 length: 15 residues. V shed 9 bases and J 4 bases; nucleotides not matched to a gene: 10. The entire variable domain, with the rest obtained from reference TRBV28 and TRBJ1-1, is as follows: DVKVTQSSRYLVKRTGEKVFLECVQDMDHENMFWYRQDPGLGLRLIYFSYDVKMKEKGDIPEGYSVSREKKERFSLILESASTNQTSMYLCASRTGGLRGTEAFFGQGTRLTVV.

The J gene is TRBJ1-1, the V gene TRBV6-5, with 7 bases aligning to TRBD1. CDR1 and CDR2 (germline): MNHEY, SVGAGI. There are 14 residues in the CDR3. Trimming at V came to 7 bases and at J to 0 bases, leaving 5 bases not matched to a gene. DNA of the CDR3: TGTGCCAGCATTACAGGGGCGGTGAACACTGAAGCTTTCTTT. This gives the protein CASITGAVNTEAFF.

In this sample, this clone turned up once. V usage is TRBV18 and J usage is TRBJ1-2, with 8 bases fitting TRBD1. The CDR3 runs 15 residues. V dropped 3 bases and J dropped 3; count of bases not matched to a gene: 6. The germline gives CDR1 KGHSH, CDR2 LQKENI. CDR3 in DNA: TGTGCCAGCTCACCGGAGACAGGGGAATACTATGGCTACACCTTC. Encoded protein: CASSPETGEYYGYTF.

The V and J genes are TRBV6-5 and TRBJ1-5; TRBD1 matches 8 bases. Germline V gene lookup returns CDR1 MNHEY and CDR2 SVGAGI. The CDR3 covers 15 residues. Trimming at V came to 6 bases and at J to 2 bases, leaving 6 bases not matched to a gene. For the CDR3, the DNA is TGTGCCAGCAGCCGGACAGGGTCAGGCAATCAGCCCCAGCATTTT. Its protein is CASSRTGSGNQPQHF.

This chain connects TRBV5-1 to TRBJ2-4, with TRBD1 matching over 11 bases. This CDR3 has 16 amino acids. Germline CDR1 SGHRS, CDR2 YFSETQ. The trim removed 4 bases at V and 6 bases at J, leaving 9 bases unmatched. CDR3 amino acids: CASSLGTGGFGNIQYF. The CDR3 DNA sequence: TGCGCCAGCAGCCTCGGGACAGGGGGATTTGGAAACATTCAGTACTTC.

The chain combines TRBV11-1 with TRBJ1-2; a possible D gene is TRBD1 (6 bases). Per the germline V gene, CDR1 is SGHAT and CDR2 is FQDESV (reference sequence). Trimming took off 1 base at V and 8 bases at J, with 14 bases between the two ends. The CDR3 runs to 14 residues. The CDR3 sequence: CASSLGTAALGYTF. Here the CDR3 DNA reads TGTGCCAGCAGCTTAGGGACAGCCGCCTTAGGCTACACCTTC.

This sequence joins TRBV12-3 or TRBV12-4 and TRBJ1-6; D call uncertain. The CDR3 sequence is 12 residues long. The germline V and J ends were trimmed by 6 bases and 10 bases, with 10 bases remaining between them. For the CDR3, the DNA is TGTGCCAGCAGCCCCTTGGGCTCACCCCTCCACTTT. Translating it yields CASSPLGSPLHF.